The 20 T cell receptor beta chains in this list originate from one sample, sequenced in a study of T-cell memory formation after mild COVID-19. TCRdb recomputed calls from the 5' RACE reads with MiXCR, one row per CDR3 protein. This sample has around 80,000 distinct CDR3 sequences, with more than 11% found just once. Sample: PBMCs or a T cell subset sorted from them (not recorded which). The receptor source for this set is an adult woman who had mild COVID-19 (a few samples of this study predate the infection). Cell type and time point are not known.

This clonotype has a handful of counts. The rearrangement joins TRBV6-5 to TRBJ2-3, with 8 bases lining up with TRBD2. The CDR3 length is 16 residues. The germline V gene encodes CDR1 MNHEY and CDR2 SVGAGI. The V segment lost 0 bases and the J segment 0 bases; nucleotides outside the gene matches: 2. CDR3 sequence (DNA): TGTGCCAGCAGTTACTCTAGCGGGGCTAGCACAGATACGCAGTATTTT. This encodes CASSYSSGASTDTQYF.

The sample holds one count of this clonotype. The chain joins TRBV25-1 to TRBJ1-1; D uncertain. V lost 8 bases, J lost 1 base, and 14 bases lay in between. Germline-derived CDR1 and CDR2 are MGHDK and SYGVNS. The CDR3 covers 14 residues. The CDR3 DNA reads as TGTGCCAGCTCCCTAGGAACACGGAACACTGAAGCTTTCTTT. This sequence encodes CASSLGTRNTEAFF.

The rearrangement uses TRBV5-4 and TRBJ2-5, with TRBD1 as a possible D gene (5 bases). The CDR3 runs 14 residues. V was shortened by 3 bases and J by 10 bases, with 19 bases between the two germline ends. Germline loops: CDR1 SGHNT, CDR2 YYREEE (reference sequence). Here the CDR3 reads CASSSPAQSGIQYF. The DNA for the CDR3 is TGTGCCAGCAGCTCTCCGGCGCAATCAGGGATCCAGTACTTC.

V is TRBV24-1 and J is TRBJ2-2, with D unclear. This CDR3 spans 15 amino acids. The V gene lost 3 bases and the J gene lost 7 bases, with 14 bases spanning the gap. Germline values: CDR1 KGHDR, CDR2 SFDVKD. CDR3 nucleotides: TGTGCCACCAGTGATCCTCTGTTGCAGGTCGGGGAGCTGTTTTTT. Protein product: CATSDPLLQVGELFF.

J is TRBJ1-5 and V is TRBV6-5; 7 nucleotides align to TRBD1. This CDR3 is built from 14 residues. Germline V lookup: CDR1 MNHEY, CDR2 SVGAGI. V was clipped by 8 bases and J by 1 base; unmatched bases: 5. The CDR3 region has the DNA TGTGCCAGCGGCCCAGGGGGAAGCAATCAGCCCCAGCATTTT. It yields the protein CASGPGGSNQPQHF.

Only a few counts were recorded for this clonotype. The chain recombines TRBV12-3 or TRBV12-4 with TRBJ2-5, with TRBD2 as a possible D gene (6 bases). V lost 5 bases and J 10 bases, leaving 17 bases between the germline ends. This CDR3 is built from 13 residues. The CDR3 coding sequence is TGTGCCAGCAGTGGGGAAATTGGGGGGAACCAGTACTTC. It encodes CASSGEIGGNQYF.

This clonotype was seen a few times. J is TRBJ2-5 and V is TRBV12-3 or TRBV12-4; no clear D gene. Trimming removed 1 base at V and 1 base at J, with 7 bases between. The CDR3 contains 14 residues. The CDR3 region is CASSLVESQETQYF. The CDR3 coding sequence is TGTGCCAGCAGTTTAGTGGAGTCCCAAGAGACCCAGTACTTC.

V usage is TRBV20-1 and J usage is TRBJ2-7, with D perhaps matching TRBD1 or TRBD2 (6 bases each). The CDR3 consists of 17 residues. The germline gives CDR1 DFQATT, CDR2 SNEGSKA (reference sequence). Trimming took 0 bases from V and 0 from J, leaving 18 bases between them. CDR3 coding DNA: TGCAGTGCTAGAGAAGACCGGGGGCCGGAAAGCTCCTACGAGCAGTACTTC. Protein product: CSAREDRGPESSYEQYF.

The sample holds a few counts of this clonotype. V gene TRBV7-2 combines with J gene TRBJ2-7; D might be TRBD1 or TRBD2, each matching 5 bases. This CDR3 is built from 15 residues. V was trimmed by 5 bases and J by 1 base, leaving 15 bases between them. CDR1 is SGHTA and CDR2 is FQGNSA in the germline V gene. CDR3 sequence: CASSPSPGRSYEQYF. CDR3 bases: TGTGCCAGCAGCCCGTCCCCGGGACGGTCCTACGAGCAGTACTTC.

As DNA, the CDR3 is TGTGCCATCAGTGAGACCGGGACAGCTTCCTACGAGCAGTACTTC. Amino acids: CAISETGTASYEQYF. The chain links TRBV10-3 to TRBJ2-7; 7 positions agree with TRBD1. Germline assignment: CDR1 ENHRY and CDR2 SYGVKD. This CDR3 comprises 15 residues. The ends lost 2 bases at V and 1 base at J; junction bases unmatched: 5.

This chain joins TRBV20-1 and TRBJ2-4; D is unclear. Trimming took 0 bases from V and 8 from J, leaving 8 bases between them. The CDR3 is made up of 12 amino acids. From germline, CDR1 is DFQATT and CDR2 SNEGSKA (reference sequence). CDR3 DNA: TGCAGTGCTAGAGACTGGCCGGACATTCAGTACTTC. This gives the protein CSARDWPDIQYF.

This clonotype was detected only a few times. The rearrangement links TRBV5-4 to TRBJ2-1; TRBD2 agrees at 10 bases. Germline CDR1 and CDR2: SGHNT and YYREEE (reference sequence). V gave up 0 bases and J gave up 6 bases; unmatched junction bases: 15. CDR3 length: 19 residues. CDR3 residues: CASSLGLIISGRVSNEQFF. DNA for the CDR3: TGTGCCAGCAGCTTGGGTCTAATAATCAGCGGGAGGGTGAGCAATGAGCAGTTCTTC.

The chain uses TRBV5-6 and TRBJ2-1; TRBD2 agrees at 11 bases. The germline gives CDR1 SGHDT, CDR2 YYEEEE. The CDR3 runs 15 residues. J was trimmed by 8 bases and V by 1 base; bases with no gene match: 5. The CDR3 DNA is TGTGCCAGCAGCTTGCGACTAGCGGGAAGGGATGAGCAGTTCTTC. Its protein is CASSLRLAGRDEQFF.

This clonotype came up a few times. This chain connects TRBV29-1 to TRBJ2-1, with D unresolved. The germline V gene has CDR1 SQVTM and CDR2 ANQGSEA. Trimming took off 7 bases at V and 8 bases at J, with 24 bases between the two ends. The CDR3 runs to 15 residues. CDR3 in amino acids: CSGESPSATGDEQFF. The CDR3 bases are TGCAGCGGTGAGTCACCTTCGGCGACTGGGGATGAGCAGTTCTTC.

This sequence joins TRBV7-9 and TRBJ2-4; a possible D gene is TRBD1 (5 bases). The germline CDR1 and CDR2 sequences are SEHNR and FQNEAQ (reference sequence). Trimming took off 5 bases at V and 4 bases at J, with 18 bases between the two ends. The CDR3 length is 16 residues. The CDR3 DNA sequence: TGTGCCAGCAGCCCCTTCGACAGCGCCCTGAAAAACATTCAGTACTTC. Translated, it gives CASSPFDSALKNIQYF.

This clonotype was detected a few times. V is TRBV2 and J is TRBJ2-7; 7 bases are a match to TRBD2. CDR3 length: 17 residues. CDR1 SNHLY and CDR2 FYNNEI come from the germline V gene. After removal of 0 bases from V and 0 bases from J, the junction contained 8 bases not matched to a gene. The CDR3 DNA follows: TGTGCCAGCAGTGAAGCTCTCGGCCGGGACTACTCCTACGAGCAGTACTTC. Translation: CASSEALGRDYSYEQYF.

The chain links TRBV7-9 to TRBJ2-1, with a weak D call TRBD2 (6 bases). The V end lost 4 bases, the J end lost 1 base, and 14 bases lay between the germline ends. The CDR3 totals 16 residues. CDR1 SEHNR and CDR2 FQNEAQ come from the germline V gene (reference sequence). The CDR3 here is CASSSRDHRSYNEQFF. The CDR3 bases are TGTGCCAGCAGCTCGCGGGACCACCGGTCCTACAATGAGCAGTTCTTC.

This CDR3 reads CASSSTVGPYGYTF. The CDR3 DNA is TGTGCCAGCAGCTCGACAGTCGGCCCCTATGGCTACACCTTC. This sequence joins TRBV7-9 and TRBJ1-2; D is possibly TRBD1 (5 bases). V was pared by 4 bases and J by 4 bases, with 13 bases between. Germline CDR1 SEHNR, CDR2 FQNEAQ (reference sequence). The CDR3 length is 14 residues.

This clonotype was seen more than once but under ten times. The gene calls are TRBV3-1 and TRBJ2-1; D gene ambiguous. The CDR3 contains 15 residues. The V gene's germline CDR1 is LGHDT and CDR2 YNNKEL (reference sequence). V was pared by 1 base and J by 0 bases, with 7 bases between. The CDR3 sequence is CASSQGQVSYNEQFF. CDR3 sequence (DNA): TGTGCCAGCAGCCAAGGACAAGTCTCCTACAATGAGCAGTTCTTC.

As for this clonotype: One end of the junction does not line up with germline, which may come from a read error. V is TRBV7-7 and J is TRBJ1-5; D might be TRBD1 (5 bases). The CDR3 is 21 residues long. The germline CDR1 and CDR2 sequences are SSHAT and FNYEAQ (reference sequence). CDR3 protein: CASSPRVAGTAHPISNQPQHF. The CDR3 nucleotides are TGTGCTAGCAGCCCGAGGGTGGCTGGGACGGCTCACCCCATTAGCAATCAGCCCCAGCATTTT.